This T cell receptor (beta chain) appears in the sequencing data of a study of T cell responses to AZD1222 COVID-19 vaccine. Assay used: immunoSEQ multiplex PCR; TCRdb lists only in-frame clones, some missing. The table has 200,000 or so clones, approximately 91% seen once. CDR1 and CDR2 (germline): MNHEY, SVGAGI. There are 14 residues in the CDR3. V lost 6 bases, J lost 1 base, and 12 bases lay in between. As for this clone: Its antigen is not identified.

Points from the study as a whole: Following two doses of AZD1222, Spike-specific TCR breadth and depth rose. Clonal diversity was possibly underestimated, and white British individuals and females predominated among donors. Only a handful of AZD1222 recipients were seropositive at baseline.

The starting material was peripheral blood, obtained on day 0 of AZD1222 vaccination. The receptor was isolated from an adult in good health. The V and J genes are TRBV6-5 and TRBJ1-1, with unresolved D. The CDR3 loop reads CASRLQSSNTEAFF. Written as DNA, the CDR3 is TGTGCCAGCAGACTTCAGAGTTCGAACACTGAAGCTTTCTTT.